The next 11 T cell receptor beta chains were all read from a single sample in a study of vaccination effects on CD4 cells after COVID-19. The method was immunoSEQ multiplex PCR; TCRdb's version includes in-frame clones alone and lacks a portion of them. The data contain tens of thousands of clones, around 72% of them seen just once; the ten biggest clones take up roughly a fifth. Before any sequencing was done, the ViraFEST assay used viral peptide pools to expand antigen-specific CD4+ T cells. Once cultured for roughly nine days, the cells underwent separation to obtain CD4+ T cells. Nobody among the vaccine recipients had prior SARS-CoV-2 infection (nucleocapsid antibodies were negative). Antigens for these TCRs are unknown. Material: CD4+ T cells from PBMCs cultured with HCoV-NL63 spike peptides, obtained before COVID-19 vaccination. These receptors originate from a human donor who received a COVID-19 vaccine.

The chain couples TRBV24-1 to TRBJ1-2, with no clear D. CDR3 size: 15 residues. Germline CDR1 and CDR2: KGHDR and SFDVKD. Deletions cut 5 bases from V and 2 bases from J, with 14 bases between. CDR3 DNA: TGTGCCACCAGTGTTACTTTTGACCCAAACTATGGCTACACCTTC. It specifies CATSVTFDPNYGYTF.

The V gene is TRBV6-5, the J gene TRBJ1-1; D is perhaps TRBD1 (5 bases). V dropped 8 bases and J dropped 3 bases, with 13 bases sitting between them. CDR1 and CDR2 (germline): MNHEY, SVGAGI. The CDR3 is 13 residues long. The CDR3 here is CASAPTEYTEAFF. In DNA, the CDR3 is TGTGCCAGCGCCCCGACAGAATACACTGAAGCTTTCTTT.

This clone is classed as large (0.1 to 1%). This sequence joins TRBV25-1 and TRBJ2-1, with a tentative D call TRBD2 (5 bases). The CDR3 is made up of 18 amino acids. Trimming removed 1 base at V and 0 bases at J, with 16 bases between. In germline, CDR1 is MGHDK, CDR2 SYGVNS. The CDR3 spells CASSEFGGGSSSYNEQFF. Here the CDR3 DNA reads TGTGCCAGCAGTGAATTTGGCGGAGGATCTAGCTCCTACAATGAGCAGTTCTTC.

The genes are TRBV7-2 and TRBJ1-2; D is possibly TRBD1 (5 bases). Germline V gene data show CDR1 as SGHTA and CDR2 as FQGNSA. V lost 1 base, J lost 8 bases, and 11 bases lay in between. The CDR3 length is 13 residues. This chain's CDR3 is CASSLGAGEGYTF. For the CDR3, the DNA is TGTGCCAGCAGCTTAGGGGCGGGGGAAGGCTACACCTTC.

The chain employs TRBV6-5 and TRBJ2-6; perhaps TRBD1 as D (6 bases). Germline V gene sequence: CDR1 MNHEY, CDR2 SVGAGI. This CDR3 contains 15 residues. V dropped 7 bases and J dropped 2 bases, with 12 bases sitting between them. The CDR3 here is CASTPSGAGANVLTF. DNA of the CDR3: TGTGCCAGCACTCCTTCAGGGGCTGGGGCCAACGTCCTGACTTTC.

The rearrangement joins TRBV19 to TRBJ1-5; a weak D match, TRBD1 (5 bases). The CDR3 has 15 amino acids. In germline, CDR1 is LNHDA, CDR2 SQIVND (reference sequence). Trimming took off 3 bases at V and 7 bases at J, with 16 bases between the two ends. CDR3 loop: CASSMGLLSGQPQHF. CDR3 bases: TGTGCCAGTAGTATGGGACTTCTATCGGGGCAGCCCCAGCATTTT.

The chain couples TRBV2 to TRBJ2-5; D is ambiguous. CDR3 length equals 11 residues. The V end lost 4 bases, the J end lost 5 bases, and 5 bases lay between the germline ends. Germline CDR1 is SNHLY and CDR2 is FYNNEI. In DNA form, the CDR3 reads TGTGCCAGCAGTGCGCATGAGACCCAGTACTTC. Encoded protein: CASSAHETQYF.

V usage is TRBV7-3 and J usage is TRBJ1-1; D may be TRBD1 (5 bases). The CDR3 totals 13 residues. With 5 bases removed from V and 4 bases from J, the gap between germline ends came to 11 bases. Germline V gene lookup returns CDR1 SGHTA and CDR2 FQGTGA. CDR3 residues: CASSPGTGTEAFF. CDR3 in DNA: TGTGCCAGCAGCCCAGGGACTGGCACTGAAGCTTTCTTT.

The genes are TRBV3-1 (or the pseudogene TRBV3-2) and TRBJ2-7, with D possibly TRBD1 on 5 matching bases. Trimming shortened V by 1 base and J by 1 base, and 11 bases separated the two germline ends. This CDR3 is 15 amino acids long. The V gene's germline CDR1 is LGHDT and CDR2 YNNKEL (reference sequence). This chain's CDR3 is CASSQVRTNSYEQYF. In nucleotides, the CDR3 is TGTGCCAGCAGCCAAGTACGGACAAATTCCTACGAGCAGTACTTC.

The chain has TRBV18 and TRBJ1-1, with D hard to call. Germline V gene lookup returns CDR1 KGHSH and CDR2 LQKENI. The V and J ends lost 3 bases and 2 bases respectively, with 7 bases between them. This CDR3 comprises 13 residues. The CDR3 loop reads CASSPPVNTEAFF. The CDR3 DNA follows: TGTGCCAGCTCACCCCCGGTAAACACTGAAGCTTTCTTT.

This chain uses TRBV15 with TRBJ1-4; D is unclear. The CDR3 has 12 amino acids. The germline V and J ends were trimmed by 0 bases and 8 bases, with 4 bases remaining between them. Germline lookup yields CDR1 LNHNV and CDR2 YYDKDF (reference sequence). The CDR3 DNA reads TGTGCCACCAGCAGAGATGGGGAAAAACTGTTTTTT. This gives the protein CATSRDGEKLFF.